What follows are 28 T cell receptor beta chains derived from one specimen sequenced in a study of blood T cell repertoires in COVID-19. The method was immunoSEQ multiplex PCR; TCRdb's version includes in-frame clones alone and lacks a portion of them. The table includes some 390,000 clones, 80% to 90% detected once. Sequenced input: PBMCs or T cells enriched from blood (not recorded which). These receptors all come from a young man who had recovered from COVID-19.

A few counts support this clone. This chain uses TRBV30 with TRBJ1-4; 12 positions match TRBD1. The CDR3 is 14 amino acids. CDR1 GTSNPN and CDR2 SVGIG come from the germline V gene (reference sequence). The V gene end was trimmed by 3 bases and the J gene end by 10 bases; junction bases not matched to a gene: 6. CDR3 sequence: CAWSPGTGGGKLFF. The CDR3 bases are TGTGCCTGGAGCCCCGGGACAGGGGGCGGAAAACTGTTTTTT.

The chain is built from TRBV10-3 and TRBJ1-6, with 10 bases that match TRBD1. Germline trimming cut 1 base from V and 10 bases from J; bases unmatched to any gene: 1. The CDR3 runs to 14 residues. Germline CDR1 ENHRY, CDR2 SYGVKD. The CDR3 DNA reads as TGTGCCATCAGTGAGTTGACAGGGGGCTCACCCCTCCACTTT. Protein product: CAISELTGGSPLHF.

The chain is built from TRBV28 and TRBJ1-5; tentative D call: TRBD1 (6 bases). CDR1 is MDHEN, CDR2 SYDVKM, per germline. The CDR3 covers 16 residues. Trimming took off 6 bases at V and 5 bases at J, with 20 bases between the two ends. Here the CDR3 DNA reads TGTGCCAGCAGCCCTTTGACAGGCAGGGGTGATCAGCCCCAGCATTTT. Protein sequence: CASSPLTGRGDQPQHF.

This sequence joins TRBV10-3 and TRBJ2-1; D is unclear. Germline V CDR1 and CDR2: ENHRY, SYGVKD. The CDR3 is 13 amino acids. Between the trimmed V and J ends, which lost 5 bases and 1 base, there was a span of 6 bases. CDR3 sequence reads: CAISTGSYNEQFF. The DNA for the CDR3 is TGTGCCATCAGTACCGGGTCCTACAATGAGCAGTTCTTC.

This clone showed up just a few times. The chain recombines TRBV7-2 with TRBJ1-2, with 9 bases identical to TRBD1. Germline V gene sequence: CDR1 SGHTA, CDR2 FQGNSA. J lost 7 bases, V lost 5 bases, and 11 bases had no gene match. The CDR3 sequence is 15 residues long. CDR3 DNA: TGTGCCAGCAGCGCCGCGGGACAGGGTTGGAGTGGCTACACCTTC. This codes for CASSAAGQGWSGYTF.

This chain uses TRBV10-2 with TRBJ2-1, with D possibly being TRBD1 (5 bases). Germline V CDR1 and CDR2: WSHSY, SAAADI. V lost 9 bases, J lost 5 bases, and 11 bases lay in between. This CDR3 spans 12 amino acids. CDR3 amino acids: CASREQDNEQFF. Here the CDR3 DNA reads TGCGCCAGTAGAGAACAGGACAATGAGCAGTTCTTC.

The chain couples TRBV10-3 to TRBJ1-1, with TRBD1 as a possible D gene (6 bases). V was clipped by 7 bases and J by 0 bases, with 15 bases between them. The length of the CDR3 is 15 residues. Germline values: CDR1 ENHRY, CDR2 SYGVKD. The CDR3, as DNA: TGTGCCATCAATCCGACAGGACTCATGAACACTGAAGCTTTCTTT. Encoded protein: CAINPTGLMNTEAFF.

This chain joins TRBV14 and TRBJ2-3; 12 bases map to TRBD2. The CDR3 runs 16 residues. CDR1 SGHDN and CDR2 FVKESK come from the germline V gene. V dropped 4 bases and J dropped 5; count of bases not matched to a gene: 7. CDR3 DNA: TGTGCCAGCAGCCTTGCTAGCGGGAGGGTAAGAGATACGCAGTATTTT. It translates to CASSLASGRVRDTQYF. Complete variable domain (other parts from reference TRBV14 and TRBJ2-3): EAGVTQFPSHSVIEKGQTVTLRCDPISGHDNLYWYRRVMGKEIKFLLHFVKESKQDESGMPNNRFLAERTGGTYSTLKVQPAELEDSGVYFCASSLASGRVRDTQYFGPGTRLTVL.

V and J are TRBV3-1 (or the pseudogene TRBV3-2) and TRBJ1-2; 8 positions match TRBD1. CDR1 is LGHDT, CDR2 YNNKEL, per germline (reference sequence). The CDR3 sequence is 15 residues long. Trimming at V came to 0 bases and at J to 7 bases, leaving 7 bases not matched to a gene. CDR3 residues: CASSQEGQGAAGYTF. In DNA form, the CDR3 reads TGTGCCAGCAGCCAAGAGGGGCAGGGGGCTGCTGGCTACACCTTC.

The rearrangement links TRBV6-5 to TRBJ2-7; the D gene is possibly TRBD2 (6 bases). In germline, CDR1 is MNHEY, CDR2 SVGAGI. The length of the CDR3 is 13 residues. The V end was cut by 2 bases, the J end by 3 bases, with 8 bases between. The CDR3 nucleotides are TGTGCCAGCAGTTACGCGGGAAACTACGAGCAGTACTTC. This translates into CASSYAGNYEQYF.

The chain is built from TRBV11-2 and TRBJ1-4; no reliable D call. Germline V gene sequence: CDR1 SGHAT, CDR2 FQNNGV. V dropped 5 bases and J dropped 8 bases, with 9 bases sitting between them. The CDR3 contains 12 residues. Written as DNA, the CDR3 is TGTGCCAGCAGCCTCGTTAAAGAAAAACTGTTTTTT. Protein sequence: CASSLVKEKLFF.

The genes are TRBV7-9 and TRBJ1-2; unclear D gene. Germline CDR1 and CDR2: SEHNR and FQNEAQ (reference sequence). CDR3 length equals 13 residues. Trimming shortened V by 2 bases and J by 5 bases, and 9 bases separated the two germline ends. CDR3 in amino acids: CASSLSSAYGYTF. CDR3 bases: TGTGCCAGCAGCTTAAGTTCAGCGTATGGCTACACCTTC.

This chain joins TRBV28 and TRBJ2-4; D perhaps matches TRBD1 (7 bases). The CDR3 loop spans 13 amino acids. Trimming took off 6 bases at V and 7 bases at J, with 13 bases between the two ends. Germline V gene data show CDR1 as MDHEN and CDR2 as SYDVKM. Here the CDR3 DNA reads TGTGCCAGCAGGGAGGGGGCGCGGAACATTCAGTACTTC. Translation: CASREGARNIQYF.

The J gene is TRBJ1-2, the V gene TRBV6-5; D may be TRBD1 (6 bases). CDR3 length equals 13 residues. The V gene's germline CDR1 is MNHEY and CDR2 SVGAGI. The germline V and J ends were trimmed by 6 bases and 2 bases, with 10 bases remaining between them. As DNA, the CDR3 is TGTGCCAGCAGGGAGACAGGCAACTATGGCTACACCTTC. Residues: CASRETGNYGYTF.

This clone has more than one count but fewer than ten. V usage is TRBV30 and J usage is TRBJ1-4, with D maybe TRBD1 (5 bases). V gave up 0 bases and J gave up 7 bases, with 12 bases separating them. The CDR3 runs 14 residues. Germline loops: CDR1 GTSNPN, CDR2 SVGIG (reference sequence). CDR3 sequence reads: CAWSVLGGSEKLFF. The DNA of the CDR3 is TGTGCCTGGAGTGTACTCGGGGGGTCTGAAAAACTGTTTTTT.

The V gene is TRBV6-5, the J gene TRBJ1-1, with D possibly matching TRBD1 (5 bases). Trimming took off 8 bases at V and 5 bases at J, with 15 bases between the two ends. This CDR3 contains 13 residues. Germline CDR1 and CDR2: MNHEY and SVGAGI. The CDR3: CASFGGVWTEAFF. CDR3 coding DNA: TGTGCCAGCTTCGGGGGGGTTTGGACTGAAGCTTTCTTT.

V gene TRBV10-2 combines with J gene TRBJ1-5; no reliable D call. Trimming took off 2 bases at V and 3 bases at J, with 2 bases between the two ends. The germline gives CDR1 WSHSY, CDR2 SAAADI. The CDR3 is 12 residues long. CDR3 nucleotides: TGCGCCAGCAGTGAGCTCAATCAGCCCCAGCATTTT. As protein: CASSELNQPQHF.

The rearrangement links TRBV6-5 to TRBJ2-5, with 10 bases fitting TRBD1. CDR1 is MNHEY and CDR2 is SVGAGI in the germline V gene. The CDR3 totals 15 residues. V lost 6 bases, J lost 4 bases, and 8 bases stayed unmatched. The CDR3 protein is CASSETGGGGETQYF. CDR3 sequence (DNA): TGTGCCAGCAGCGAGACAGGGGGCGGTGGAGAGACCCAGTACTTC.

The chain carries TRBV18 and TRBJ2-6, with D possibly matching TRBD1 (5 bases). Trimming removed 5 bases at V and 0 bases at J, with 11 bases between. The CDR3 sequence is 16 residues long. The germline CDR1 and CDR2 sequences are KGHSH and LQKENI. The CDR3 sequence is CASSFPQASGANVLTF. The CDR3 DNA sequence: TGTGCCAGCTCATTCCCACAGGCCTCTGGGGCCAACGTCCTGACTTTC. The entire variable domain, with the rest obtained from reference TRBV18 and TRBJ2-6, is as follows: NAGVMQNPRHLVRRRGQEARLRCSPMKGHSHVYWYRQLPEEGLKFMVYLQKENIIDESGMPKERFSAEFPKEGPSILRIQQVVRGDSAAYFCASSFPQASGANVLTFGAGSRLTVL.

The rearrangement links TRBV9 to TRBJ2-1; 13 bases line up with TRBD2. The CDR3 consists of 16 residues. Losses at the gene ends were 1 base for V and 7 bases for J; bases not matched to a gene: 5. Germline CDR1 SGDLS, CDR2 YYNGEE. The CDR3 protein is CASSVTGLAGINEQFF. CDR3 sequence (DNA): TGTGCCAGCAGCGTAACGGGACTAGCGGGAATTAATGAGCAGTTCTTC.

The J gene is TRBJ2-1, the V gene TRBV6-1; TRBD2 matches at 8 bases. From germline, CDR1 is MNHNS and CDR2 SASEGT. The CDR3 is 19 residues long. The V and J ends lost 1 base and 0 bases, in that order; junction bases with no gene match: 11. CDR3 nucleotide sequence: TGTGCCAGCAGTGAAGTTCCGGGACTAGGAAGATTCTCCTACAATGAGCAGTTCTTC. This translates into CASSEVPGLGRFSYNEQFF.

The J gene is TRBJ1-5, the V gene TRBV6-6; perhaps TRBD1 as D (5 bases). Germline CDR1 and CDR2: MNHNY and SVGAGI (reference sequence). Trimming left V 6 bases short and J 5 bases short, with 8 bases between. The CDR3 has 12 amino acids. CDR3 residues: CASRSGDQPQHF. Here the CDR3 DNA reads TGTGCCAGCAGGTCGGGGGATCAGCCCCAGCATTTT.

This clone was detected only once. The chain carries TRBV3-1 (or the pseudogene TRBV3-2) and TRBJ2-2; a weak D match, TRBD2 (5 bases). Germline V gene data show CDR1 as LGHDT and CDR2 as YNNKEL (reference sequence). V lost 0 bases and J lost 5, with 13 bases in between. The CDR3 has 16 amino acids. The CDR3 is CASSQDGNGRTGELFF. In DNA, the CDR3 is TGTGCCAGCAGCCAAGACGGGAACGGTCGGACCGGGGAGCTGTTTTTT.

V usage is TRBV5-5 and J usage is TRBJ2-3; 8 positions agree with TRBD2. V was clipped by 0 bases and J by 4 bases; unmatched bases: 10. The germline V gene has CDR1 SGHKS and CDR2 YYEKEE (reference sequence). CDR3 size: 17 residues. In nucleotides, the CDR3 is TGTGCCAGCAGCTTGGGGGAGGCGGGAGGTTTCCCAGATACGCAGTATTTT. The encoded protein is CASSLGEAGGFPDTQYF.

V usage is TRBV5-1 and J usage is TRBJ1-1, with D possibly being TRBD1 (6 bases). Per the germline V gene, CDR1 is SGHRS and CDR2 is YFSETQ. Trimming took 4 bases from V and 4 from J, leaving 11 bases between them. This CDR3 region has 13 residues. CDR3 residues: CASSVQQGTEAFF. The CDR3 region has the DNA TGCGCCAGCAGCGTCCAACAGGGCACTGAAGCTTTCTTT.

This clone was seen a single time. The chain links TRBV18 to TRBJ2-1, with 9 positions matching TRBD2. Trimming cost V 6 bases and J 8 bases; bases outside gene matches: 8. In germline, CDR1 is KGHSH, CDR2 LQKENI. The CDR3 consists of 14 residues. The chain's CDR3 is CASSPGTSRYEQFF. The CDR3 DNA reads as TGTGCCAGCTCTCCTGGGACTAGCCGCTATGAGCAGTTCTTC.

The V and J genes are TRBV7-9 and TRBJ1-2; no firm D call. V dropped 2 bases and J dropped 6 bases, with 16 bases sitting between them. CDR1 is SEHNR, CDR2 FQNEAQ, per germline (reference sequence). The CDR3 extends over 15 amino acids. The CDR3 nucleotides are TGTGCCAGCAGCTTATTTGAGGGAGGGTCCAATGGCTACACCTTC. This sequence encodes CASSLFEGGSNGYTF.

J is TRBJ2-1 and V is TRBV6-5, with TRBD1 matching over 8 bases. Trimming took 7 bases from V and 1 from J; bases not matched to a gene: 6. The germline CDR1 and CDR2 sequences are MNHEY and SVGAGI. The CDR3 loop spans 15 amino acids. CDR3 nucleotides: TGTGCCAGCACAAACCAGGGGGCGTCCTACAATGAGCAGTTCTTC. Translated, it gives CASTNQGASYNEQFF.